This T cell receptor (beta chain) was recorded in a study of shared clonotypes between healthy human individuals. Points from the study as a whole: Enrolling few donors narrowed the genetic and exposure-history diversity that was represented. Between several donors, naive CD4 clonotypes were shared at a level of around 5.2%. Among the subsets, naive ones generally showed larger estimated richness than memory ones.

CDR3 size: 16 residues. Trimming cost V 2 bases and J 5 bases, with 18 bases left between them. CDR1 is SGHRS and CDR2 is YFSETQ in the germline V gene. Researchers divided each subset's genomic DNA evenly across several immunoSEQ plates. The protocol was immunoSEQ multiplex PCR, while the TCRdb copy is restricted to in-frame clones and leaves out a portion. The data hold about 1 million clones, with more than 60% observed a single time. With respect to this clone: The antigen is unknown.

The sample comprised memory CD4+ T cells sorted from blood. Subset specified: CD45RA-negative fraction. The rearrangement uses TRBV5-1 and TRBJ2-3; D remains unclear. This TCR derives from a man between 18 and 29 years old in good health. The CDR3 here is CASSFRMTSLGDTQYF. The CDR3 region has the DNA TGCGCCAGCAGCTTTCGGATGACTTCTTTGGGAGATACGCAGTATTTT.